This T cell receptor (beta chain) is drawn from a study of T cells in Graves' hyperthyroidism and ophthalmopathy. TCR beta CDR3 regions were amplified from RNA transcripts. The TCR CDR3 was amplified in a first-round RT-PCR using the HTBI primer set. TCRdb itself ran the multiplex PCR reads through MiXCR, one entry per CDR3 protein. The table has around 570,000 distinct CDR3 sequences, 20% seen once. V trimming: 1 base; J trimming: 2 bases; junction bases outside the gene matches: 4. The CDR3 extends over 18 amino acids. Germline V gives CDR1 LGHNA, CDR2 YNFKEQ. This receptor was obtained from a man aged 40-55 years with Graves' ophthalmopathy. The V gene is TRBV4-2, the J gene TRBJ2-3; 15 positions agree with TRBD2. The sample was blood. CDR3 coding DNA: TGTGCCAGCAGCCAAGGGACTAGCGGGGGGGGAAACACAGATACGCAGTATTTT. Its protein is CASSQGTSGGGNTDTQYF.